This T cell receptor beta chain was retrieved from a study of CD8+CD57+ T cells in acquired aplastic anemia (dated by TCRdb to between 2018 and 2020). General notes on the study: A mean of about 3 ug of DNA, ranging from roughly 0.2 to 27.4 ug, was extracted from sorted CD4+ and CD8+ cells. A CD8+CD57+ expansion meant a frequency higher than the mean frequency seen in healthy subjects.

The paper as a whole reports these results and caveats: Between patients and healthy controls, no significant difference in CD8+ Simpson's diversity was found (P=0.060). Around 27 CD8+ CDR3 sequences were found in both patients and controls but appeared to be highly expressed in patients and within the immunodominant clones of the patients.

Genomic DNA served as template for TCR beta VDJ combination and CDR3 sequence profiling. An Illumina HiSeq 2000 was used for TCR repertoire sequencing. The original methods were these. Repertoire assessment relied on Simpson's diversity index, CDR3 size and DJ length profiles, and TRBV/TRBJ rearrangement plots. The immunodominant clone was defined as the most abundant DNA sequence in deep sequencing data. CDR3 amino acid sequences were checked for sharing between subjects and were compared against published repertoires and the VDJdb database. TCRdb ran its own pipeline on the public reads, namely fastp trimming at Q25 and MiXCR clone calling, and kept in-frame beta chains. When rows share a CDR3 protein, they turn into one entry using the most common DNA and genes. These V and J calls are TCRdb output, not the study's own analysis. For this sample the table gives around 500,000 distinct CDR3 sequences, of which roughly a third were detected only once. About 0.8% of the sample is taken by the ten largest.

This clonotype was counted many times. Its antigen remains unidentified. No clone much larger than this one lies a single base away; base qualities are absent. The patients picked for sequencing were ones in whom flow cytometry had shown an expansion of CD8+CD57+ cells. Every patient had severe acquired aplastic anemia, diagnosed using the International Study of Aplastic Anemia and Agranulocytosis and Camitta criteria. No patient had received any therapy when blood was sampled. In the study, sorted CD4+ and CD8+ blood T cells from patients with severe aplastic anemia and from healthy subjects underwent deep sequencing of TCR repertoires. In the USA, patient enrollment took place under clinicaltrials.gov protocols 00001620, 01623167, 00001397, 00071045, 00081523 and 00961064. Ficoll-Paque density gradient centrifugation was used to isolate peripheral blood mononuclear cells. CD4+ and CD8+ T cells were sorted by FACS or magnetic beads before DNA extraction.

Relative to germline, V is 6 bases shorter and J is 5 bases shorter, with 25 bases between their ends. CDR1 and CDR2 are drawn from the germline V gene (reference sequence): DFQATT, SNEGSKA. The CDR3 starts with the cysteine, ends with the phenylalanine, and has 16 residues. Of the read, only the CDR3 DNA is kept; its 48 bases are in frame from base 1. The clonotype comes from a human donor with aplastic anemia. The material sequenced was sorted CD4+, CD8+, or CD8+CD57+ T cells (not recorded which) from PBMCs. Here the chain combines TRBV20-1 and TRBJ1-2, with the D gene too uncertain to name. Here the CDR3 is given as CSARHPPGESLYGYTF. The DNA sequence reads TGCAGTGCCCGACACCCCCCCGGGGAGTCCCTTTATGGCTACACCTTC.